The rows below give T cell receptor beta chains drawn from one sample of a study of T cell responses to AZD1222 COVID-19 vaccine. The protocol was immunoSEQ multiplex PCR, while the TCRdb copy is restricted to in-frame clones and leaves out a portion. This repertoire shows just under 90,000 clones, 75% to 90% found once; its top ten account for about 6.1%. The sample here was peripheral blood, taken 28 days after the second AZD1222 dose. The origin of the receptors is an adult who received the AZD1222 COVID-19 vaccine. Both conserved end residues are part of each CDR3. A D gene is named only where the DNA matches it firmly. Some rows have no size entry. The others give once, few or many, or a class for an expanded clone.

DNA: TGTGCCAGCAGTTGGGTCGGCACTGAAGCTTTCTTT
CDR3: CASSWVGTEAFF
V: TRBV6-2/TRBV6-3
length: 12
size: .
D: .
J: TRBJ1-1

DNA: TGTGCCAGCAGCAGGGAGGTCGTACCCACTGAAGCTTTCTTT
CDR3: CASSREVVPTEAFF
V: TRBV11-2
length: 14
size: .
D: .
J: TRBJ1-1

DNA: TGCAGTGCTAGTCAGTCACAGGGGAGAAGTAATTCACCCCTCCACTTT
CDR3: CSASQSQGRSNSPLHF
V: TRBV20-1
length: 16
size: .
D: TRBD1
J: TRBJ1-6

DNA: TGCGCCAGCAGCCAAGATACGGTTAGCGCTGAAGCTTTCTTT
CDR3: CASSQDTVSAEAFF
V: TRBV4-3
length: 14
size: .
D: .
J: TRBJ1-1

DNA: TGTGCCAGCAGTTACTCAGAGGGGGCTGACACTGAAGCTTTCTTT
CDR3: CASSYSEGADTEAFF
V: TRBV6-5
length: 15
size: .
D: TRBD1
J: TRBJ1-1

DNA: TGCAGCGTGGAATTCGGGACAGGGGGAGACAATGAGCAGTTCTTC
CDR3: CSVEFGTGGDNEQFF
V: TRBV29-1
length: 15
size: .
D: TRBD1
J: TRBJ2-1

DNA: TGTGCCTGGAGCCGGGGGGATCAGCCCCAGCATTTT
CDR3: CAWSRGDQPQHF
V: TRBV30
length: 12
size: .
D: .
J: TRBJ1-5

DNA: TGTGCCAGCAGTCCGGATCCTTTCTACGAGCAGTACTTC
CDR3: CASSPDPFYEQYF
V: TRBV6-4
length: 13
size: .
D: .
J: TRBJ2-7

DNA: TGTGCCAGTAGTAGCTTACGGGCTAATTCACCCCTCCACTTT
CDR3: CASSSLRANSPLHF
V: TRBV19
length: 14
size: .
D: .
J: TRBJ1-6

DNA: TGTGCCAGCAGCTTTAGGGGTCTGAACACTGAAGCTTTCTTT
CDR3: CASSFRGLNTEAFF
V: TRBV11-3
length: 14
size: .
D: .
J: TRBJ1-1

DNA: TGTGCCAGCAGCCCGCGGCTTCCCGCATCCCATGAGGGAAACACCTTC
CDR3: CASSPRLPASHEGNTF
V: TRBV5-6
length: 16
size: .
D: .
J: TRBJ1-2

DNA: TGTGCCAGCAGCTTATCAGGGATTGGGGCCAACGTCCTGACTTTC
CDR3: CASSLSGIGANVLTF
V: TRBV7-9
length: 15
size: once
D: .
J: TRBJ2-6

DNA: TGTGCCAGCTCACCCGGGACCGGAAGCTCCTACGAGCAGTACTTC
CDR3: CASSPGTGSSYEQYF
V: TRBV18
length: 15
size: once
D: .
J: TRBJ2-7

DNA: TGTGCCAGCAGCTTAATTTCCGCAGATACGCAGTATTTT
CDR3: CASSLISADTQYF
V: TRBV13
length: 13
size: .
D: .
J: TRBJ2-3

DNA: TGTGCCAGCAGCGCCCAGGGTATAGGCTTTCAGAACACTGAAGCTTTCTTT
CDR3: CASSAQGIGFQNTEAFF
V: TRBV5-5
length: 17
size: .
D: .
J: TRBJ1-1

DNA: TGTGCCAGCAGCCGCAGGGGGCGCCTGGGGCAGCCCCAGCATTTT
CDR3: CASSRRGRLGQPQHF
V: TRBV6-2/TRBV6-3
length: 15
size: .
D: TRBD1
J: TRBJ1-5

DNA: TGCAGCGGACGTACCCGGGACAGAGCTAACTATGGCTACACCTTC
CDR3: CSGRTRDRANYGYTF
V: TRBV29-1
length: 15
size: once
D: TRBD1
J: TRBJ1-2

DNA: TGTGCCAGCAGCCCGCGGAGAAGGGGAGGGGAGACCCAGTACTTC
CDR3: CASSPRRRGGETQYF
V: TRBV5-4
length: 15
size: .
D: TRBD2
J: TRBJ2-5

DNA: TGCGCCAGCAGCCACGGTGTCGAAAACACCATATATTTT
CDR3: CASSHGVENTIYF
V: TRBV4-1
length: 13
size: .
D: .
J: TRBJ1-3

DNA: TGTGCCTGGAGCGGGGCGGCGGATTCACCCCTCCACTTT
CDR3: CAWSGAADSPLHF
V: TRBV30
length: 13
size: .
D: .
J: TRBJ1-6

DNA: TGTGCCAGCAGCTTTGTGACAGGCCTCCTCTATGGCTACACCTTC
CDR3: CASSFVTGLLYGYTF
V: TRBV5-8
length: 15
size: .
D: .
J: TRBJ1-2

DNA: TGTGCCAGAGACCCGGGACAGAGATATGAAAAACTGTTTTTT
CDR3: CARDPGQRYEKLFF
V: TRBV7-2
length: 14
size: .
D: TRBD1
J: TRBJ1-4

DNA: TGTGCCTGGAGTGTACCCGGGACAGGGGGCGGAAAACTGTTTTTT
CDR3: CAWSVPGTGGGKLFF
V: TRBV30
length: 15
size: .
D: TRBD1
J: TRBJ1-4

DNA: TGTGCCACCAGTGAATCAGGACAGGGCATTTGGAACACCGGGGAGCTGTTTTTT
CDR3: CATSESGQGIWNTGELFF
V: TRBV24-1
length: 18
size: few
D: TRBD1
J: TRBJ2-2

DNA: TGTGCCAGCAGTTCCCCACGCGGGCTTGGGGACTTC
CDR3: CASSSPRGLGDF
V: TRBV6-5
length: 12
size: .
D: .
J: TRBJ2-7

DNA: TGTGCCTGGAGCCTTACCGGGACATACTATGGCTACACCTTC
CDR3: CAWSLTGTYYGYTF
V: TRBV30
length: 14
size: .
D: .
J: TRBJ1-2

DNA: TGTGCCAGCAGCACAAGGGGGCTCAATCAGCCCCAGCATTTT
CDR3: CASSTRGLNQPQHF
V: TRBV5-8
length: 14
size: .
D: TRBD1
J: TRBJ1-5

DNA: TGTGCCAGCAGGGGAGGCAATCAGCCCCAGCATTTT
CDR3: CASRGGNQPQHF
V: TRBV28
length: 12
size: .
D: .
J: TRBJ1-5

DNA: TGTGCCAGCAGGGCGTATAGCAATCAGCCCCAGCATTTT
CDR3: CASRAYSNQPQHF
V: TRBV28
length: 13
size: once
D: .
J: TRBJ1-5

DNA: TGTGCCAGCAGTCCACAGGTTTTCTTTAATTCACCCCTCCACTTT
CDR3: CASSPQVFFNSPLHF
V: TRBV27
length: 15
size: .
D: .
J: TRBJ1-6